These 13 T cell receptor beta chains share one sample of origin, sequenced in a study of graft-versus-host responses after intestinal transplantation. Measured with immunoSEQ multiplex PCR; TCRdb has only the in-frame clones, and not every one. The sample holds 80,000 to 95,000 clones, around 89% seen once. Their antigens remain unidentified. This sample comprised unstimulated CD4+ T cells sorted from spleen or lymph node cells, obtained before transplant. The receptors shown here come from a human donor who was the organ donor for an intestinal transplant.

As regards this clone: The junction departs from germline at one end; a sequencing error may be responsible. The V gene is TRBV5-1, the J gene TRBJ2-1; the D is unclear. CDR3 length: 14 residues. CDR1 SGHRS and CDR2 YFSETQ come from the germline V gene. The CDR3 protein is CASRSLSEHNERFF. The CDR3 DNA is TGCGCCAGCAGGTCGTTATCTGAGCACAATGAGCGGTTCTTC.

The chain recombines TRBV18 with TRBJ1-2; D unresolved. Germline values: CDR1 KGHSH, CDR2 LQKENI. V shed 4 bases and J shed 0 bases, with 6 bases lying between them. This CDR3 comprises 13 residues. The CDR3 nucleotides read TGTGCCAGCTCACTCTACTCTAACTATGGCTACACCTTC. Protein sequence: CASSLYSNYGYTF.

The J gene is TRBJ1-2, the V gene TRBV7-8, with D hard to call. This CDR3 has 12 amino acids. V was clipped by 6 bases and J by 7 bases, with 12 bases between them. CDR1 and CDR2 from the germline V gene are SGHVS and FQNEAQ. The CDR3 region has the DNA TGTGCCAGCAGGTTGACTGGCCTTGGCTACACCTTC. Translation gives CASRLTGLGYTF.

The chain carries TRBV7-2 and TRBJ2-7; 8 nucleotides line up with TRBD1. Unmatched junction bases numbered 5, after V lost 5 bases and J lost 2 bases. The CDR3 runs 14 residues. In germline, CDR1 is SGHTA, CDR2 FQGNSA. The CDR3 nucleotides read TGTGCCAGCAGCGCAGACAGGGGCGCCTACGAGCAGTACTTC. It specifies CASSADRGAYEQYF.

The chain recombines TRBV7-9 with TRBJ1-2; D is possibly TRBD1 (5 bases). This CDR3 contains 15 residues. V was clipped by 1 base and J by 3 bases, with 12 bases between them. Looked up from germline, CDR1 is SEHNR and CDR2 is FQNEAQ (reference sequence). CDR3 amino acids: CASSLEGRGDYGYTF. The DNA for the CDR3 is TGTGCCAGCAGCTTAGAGGGAAGGGGCGACTATGGCTACACCTTC.

The V gene is TRBV29-1, the J gene TRBJ1-1, with D possibly TRBD1 on 5 matching bases. CDR3 length: 12 amino acids. Per germline, CDR1 SQVTM and CDR2 ANQGSEA. V lost 6 bases, J lost 8 bases, and 16 bases lay in between. The CDR3 here is CSVRSWGREAFF. The CDR3 DNA sequence: TGCAGCGTACGTTCTTGGGGCCGAGAAGCTTTCTTT.

V is TRBV7-9 and J is TRBJ1-2; possibly TRBD1 for D (6 bases). Trimming left V 1 base short and J 0 bases short, with 15 bases between. The CDR3 is 17 amino acids. Germline assignment: CDR1 SEHNR and CDR2 FQNEAQ (reference sequence). CDR3 sequence reads: CASSLGRGGTTNYGYTF. CDR3 DNA sequence: TGTGCCAGCAGCTTAGGAAGGGGGGGGACAACTAACTATGGCTACACCTTC.

The J gene is TRBJ2-4, the V gene TRBV7-2; 11 nucleotides align to TRBD2. Germline CDR1 and CDR2: SGHTA and FQGNSA. Trimming at V came to 4 bases and at J to 7 bases, leaving 12 bases not matched to a gene. The CDR3 has 17 amino acids. The chain's CDR3 is CASSSDTSGRGRNIQYF. DNA for the CDR3: TGTGCCAGCAGCTCCGACACTAGCGGGAGAGGTAGGAACATTCAGTACTTC.

This clone has only a few counts. The rearrangement uses TRBV25-1 and TRBJ2-1; 9 bases agree with TRBD2. This CDR3 contains 14 residues. With V trimmed by 8 bases and J by 3 bases, 5 bases remained unmatched. The germline V gene encodes CDR1 MGHDK and CDR2 SYGVNS. This chain's CDR3 is CASRAGGHYNEQFF. CDR3 bases: TGTGCCAGCCGAGCGGGGGGACACTACAATGAGCAGTTCTTC.

This clone was found once. This rearrangement joins TRBV18 to TRBJ1-2; D not certain. Per the germline V gene, CDR1 is KGHSH and CDR2 is LQKENI. This CDR3 is 15 amino acids long. The ends were cut back, 1 base at V and 2 bases at J, with 11 bases in the middle. CDR3 nucleotide sequence: TGTGCCAGCTCACCACTCTCACTCCCAAACTATGGCTACACCTTC. It is translated as CASSPLSLPNYGYTF. Variable domain in full (rest from reference TRBV18 and TRBJ1-2): NAGVMQNPRHLVRRRGQEARLRCSPMKGHSHVYWYRQLPEEGLKFMVYLQKENIIDESGMPKERFSAEFPKEGPSILRIQQVVRGDSAAYFCASSPLSLPNYGYTFGSGTRLTVV.

This rearrangement joins TRBV12-2 to TRBJ1-1. TRBV12-2 is designated a pseudogene. The CDR3 runs 14 residues. The CDR3 loop reads CASRLVGANTEAFF. In DNA form, the CDR3 reads TGTGCAAGTCGCTTAGTGGGAGCGAACACTGAAGCTTTCTTT.

CDR3 loop: CASSLRLGSYEQYF. CDR3 coding DNA: TGTGCCAGCAGCTTACGACTGGGTTCCTACGAGCAGTACTTC. This chain uses TRBV7-8 with TRBJ2-7; no reliable D call. This CDR3 has 14 residues. V was clipped by 2 bases and J by 1 base, with 9 bases between them. Germline values: CDR1 SGHVS, CDR2 FQNEAQ. The variable domain in full, completed from reference TRBV7-8 and TRBJ2-7, reads GAGVSQSPRYKVAKRGQDVALRCDPISGHVSLFWYQQALGQGPEFLTYFQNEAQLDKSGLPSDRFFAERPEGSVSTLKIQRTQQEDSAVYLCASSLRLGSYEQYFGPGTRLTVT.

With respect to this clone: This CDR3 is also generated by other DNA sequences in the sample. This sequence joins TRBV5-1 and TRBJ2-5, with 7 bases that match TRBD2. Germline CDR1 reads SGHRS; CDR2 reads YFSETQ. The V gene end was trimmed by 4 bases and the J gene end by 5 bases; junction bases not matched to a gene: 11. This CDR3 contains 15 residues. The CDR3, as DNA: TGCGCCAGCAGCCCTTACGGACCCGGGGGGGAGACCCAGTACTTC. Encoded protein: CASSPYGPGGETQYF. The whole variable domain, filled in from reference TRBV5-1 and TRBJ2-5, reads KAGVTQTPRYLIKTRGQQVTLSCSPISGHRSVSWYQQTPGQGLQFLFEYFSETQRNKGNFPGRFSGRQFSNSRSEMNVSTLELGDSALYLCASSPYGPGGETQYFGPGTRLLVL.